Reported below is one T cell receptor (beta chain). Using immunoSEQ multiplex PCR, the repertoire was profiled, and TCRdb retains in-frame clones only, with some absent. This table has about 80,000 clones, nearly 95% appearing once. The data were taken from a study of technical replicates of blood from a handful of donors. V lost 4 bases and J 0 bases, leaving 15 bases between the germline ends. CDR1 and CDR2 from the germline V gene are LNHDA and SQIVND (reference sequence). This CDR3 has 17 residues. V and J are TRBV19 and TRBJ1-4; no clear D. Sequenced sample: T cells isolated from PBMCs. The sequence was collected from a human donor in good health. CDR3 DNA: TGTGCCAGTAGTAAGGGCGGGTTTTTTGCAACTAATGAAAAACTGTTTTTT. Protein: CASSKGGFFATNEKLFF.